This T cell receptor beta chain was captured in a study of graft-versus-host responses after intestinal transplantation. Overall study context: Tacrolimus and steroids were given for roughly 3 years to all recipients after anti-thymocyte globulin induction.

This CDR3 has 11 amino acids. Germline V gene data show CDR1 as MNHNY and CDR2 as SVGAGI (reference sequence). V was clipped by 4 bases and J by 8 bases; unmatched bases: 0. Some clones are missing from TCRdb's copy, which holds only in-frame ones; the method was immunoSEQ multiplex PCR. The sample lists about 9,300 clones; around nine tenths were seen once. The chain carries TRBV6-6 and TRBJ1-2; 8 nucleotides line up with TRBD1. The clonotype was recovered from a human patient who received an intestinal transplant, so some T cells may come from the graft donor. The sample here was PBMCs, taken approximately 46 days after intestinal transplant. This CDR3 is CASSWDRGYTF. In DNA, the CDR3 is TGTGCCAGCAGTTGGGACAGGGGCTACACCTTC.